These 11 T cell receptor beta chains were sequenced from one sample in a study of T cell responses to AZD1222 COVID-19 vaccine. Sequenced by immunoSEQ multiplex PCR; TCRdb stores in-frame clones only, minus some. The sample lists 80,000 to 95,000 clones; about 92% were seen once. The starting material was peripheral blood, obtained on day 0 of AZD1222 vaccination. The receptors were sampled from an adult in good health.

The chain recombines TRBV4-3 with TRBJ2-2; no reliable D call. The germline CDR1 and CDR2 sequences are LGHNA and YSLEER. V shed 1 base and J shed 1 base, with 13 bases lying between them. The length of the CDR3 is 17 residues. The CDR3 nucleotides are TGCGCCAGCAGCCAAGGGGCCGCACCAGGGAACACCGGGGAGCTGTTTTTT. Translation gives CASSQGAAPGNTGELFF.

DNA of the CDR3: TGTGCCAGCAGTGACCCCTTGCCTATCGCTTCCCCGGAAGCTTTCTTT. This gives the protein CASSDPLPIASPEAFF. The chain uses TRBV6-4 and TRBJ1-1; D not resolved. The V end lost 2 bases, the J end lost 8 bases, and 21 bases lay between the germline ends. The germline CDR1 and CDR2 sequences are MRHNA and SNTAGT. The CDR3 runs to 16 residues.

CDR3 coding DNA: TGTGCCAGCAGCAGGGGACAGGGCTTCTACGAGCAGTACTTC. Its protein is CASSRGQGFYEQYF. This chain uses TRBV3-1 (or the pseudogene TRBV3-2) with TRBJ2-7, with 9 bases aligning to TRBD1. The CDR3 is 14 residues long. Germline CDR1 and CDR2: LGHDT and YNNKEL (reference sequence). The V segment lost 5 bases and the J segment 3 bases; nucleotides outside the gene matches: 5.

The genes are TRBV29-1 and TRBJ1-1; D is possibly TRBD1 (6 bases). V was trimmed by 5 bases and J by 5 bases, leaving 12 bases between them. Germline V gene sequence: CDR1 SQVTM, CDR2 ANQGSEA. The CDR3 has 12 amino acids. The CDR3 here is CSVRIRGTEAFF. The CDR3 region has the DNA TGCAGCGTTCGAATTAGGGGGACTGAAGCTTTCTTT.

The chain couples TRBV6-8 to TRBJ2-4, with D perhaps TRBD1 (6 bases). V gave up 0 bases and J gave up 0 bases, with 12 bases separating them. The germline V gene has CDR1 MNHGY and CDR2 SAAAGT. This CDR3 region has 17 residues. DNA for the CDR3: TGTGCCAGCAGTTACTCCCCCAGGGGAAAAGCCAAAAACATTCAGTACTTC. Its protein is CASSYSPRGKAKNIQYF.

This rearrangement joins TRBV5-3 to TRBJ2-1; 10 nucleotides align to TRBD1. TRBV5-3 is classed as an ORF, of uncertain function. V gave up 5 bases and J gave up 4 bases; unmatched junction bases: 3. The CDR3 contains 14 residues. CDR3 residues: CARSGQGVYNEQFF. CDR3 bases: TGTGCCAGAAGTGGACAGGGGGTTTACAATGAGCAGTTCTTC.

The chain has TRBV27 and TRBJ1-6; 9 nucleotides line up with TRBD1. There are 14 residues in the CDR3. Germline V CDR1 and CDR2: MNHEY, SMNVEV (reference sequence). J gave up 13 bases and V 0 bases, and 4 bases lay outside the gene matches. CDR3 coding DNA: TGTGCCAGCAGTTTATCGCCGGGACAGGGTCCCCTCCACTTT. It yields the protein CASSLSPGQGPLHF.

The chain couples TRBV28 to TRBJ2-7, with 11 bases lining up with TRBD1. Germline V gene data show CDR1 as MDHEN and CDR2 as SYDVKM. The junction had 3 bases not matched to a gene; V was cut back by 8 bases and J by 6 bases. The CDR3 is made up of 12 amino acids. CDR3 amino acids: CASSGQGGEQYF. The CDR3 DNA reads TGTGCCAGCTCGGGACAGGGGGGCGAGCAGTACTTC.

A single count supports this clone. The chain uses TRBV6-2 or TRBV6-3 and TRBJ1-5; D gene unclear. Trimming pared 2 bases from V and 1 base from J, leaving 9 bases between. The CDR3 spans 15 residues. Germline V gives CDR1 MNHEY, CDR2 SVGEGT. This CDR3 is CASSYLGLSNQPQHF. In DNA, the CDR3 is TGTGCCAGCAGTTACCTCGGGCTGAGCAATCAGCCCCAGCATTTT.

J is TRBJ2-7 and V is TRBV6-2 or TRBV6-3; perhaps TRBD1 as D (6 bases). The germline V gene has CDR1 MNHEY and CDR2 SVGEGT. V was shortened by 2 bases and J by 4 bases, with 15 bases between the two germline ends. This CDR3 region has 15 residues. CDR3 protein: CASSYRPGEGYEQYF. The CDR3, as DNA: TGTGCCAGCAGTTACCGTCCAGGGGAAGGTTACGAGCAGTACTTC.

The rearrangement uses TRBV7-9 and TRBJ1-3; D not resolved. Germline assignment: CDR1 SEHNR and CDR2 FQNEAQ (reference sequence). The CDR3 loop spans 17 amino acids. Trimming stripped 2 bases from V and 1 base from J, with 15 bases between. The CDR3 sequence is CASSLSLGVGSGNTIYF. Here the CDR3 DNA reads TGTGCCAGCAGCTTATCTCTGGGTGTTGGGTCTGGAAACACCATATATTTT.